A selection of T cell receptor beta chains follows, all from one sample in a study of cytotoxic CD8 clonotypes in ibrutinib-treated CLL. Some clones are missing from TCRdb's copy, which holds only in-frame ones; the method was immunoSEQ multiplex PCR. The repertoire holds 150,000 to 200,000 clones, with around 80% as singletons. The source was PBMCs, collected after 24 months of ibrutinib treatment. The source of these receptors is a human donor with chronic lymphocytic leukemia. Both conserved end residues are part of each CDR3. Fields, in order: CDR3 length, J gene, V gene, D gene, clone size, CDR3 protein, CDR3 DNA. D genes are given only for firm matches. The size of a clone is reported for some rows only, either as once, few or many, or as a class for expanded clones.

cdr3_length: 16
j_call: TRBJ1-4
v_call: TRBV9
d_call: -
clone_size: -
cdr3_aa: CASSVDLAAQGEKLFF
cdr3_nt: TGTGCCAGCAGCGTAGATTTGGCGGCCCAAGGGGAAAAACTGTTTTTT

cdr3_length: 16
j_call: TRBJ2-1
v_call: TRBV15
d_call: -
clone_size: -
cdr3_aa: CATSRWTGASYNEQFF
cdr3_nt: TGTGCCACCAGCAGATGGACTGGCGCCTCCTACAATGAGCAGTTCTTC

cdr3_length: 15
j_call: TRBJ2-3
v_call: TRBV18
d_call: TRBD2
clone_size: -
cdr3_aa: CASSLAGAGTDTQYF
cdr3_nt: TGTGCCAGCTCACTAGCGGGAGCCGGGACAGATACGCAGTATTTT

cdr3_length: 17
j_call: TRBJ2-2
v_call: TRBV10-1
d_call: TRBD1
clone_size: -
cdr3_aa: CASSLDRGHVICGELFF
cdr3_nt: TGCGCCAGCAGTCTGGACAGGGGGCACGTAATCTGCGGGGAGCTGTTTTTT

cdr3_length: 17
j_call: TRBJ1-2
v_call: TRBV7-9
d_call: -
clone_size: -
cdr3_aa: CASRRGSDNPGLYGYTF
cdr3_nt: TGTGCCAGCAGAAGAGGCAGTGACAATCCTGGGCTTTATGGCTACACCTTC

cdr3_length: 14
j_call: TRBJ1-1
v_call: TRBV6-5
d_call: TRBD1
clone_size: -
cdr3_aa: CASSPGTVNTEAFF
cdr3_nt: TGTGCCAGCAGCCCCGGGACAGTGAACACTGAAGCTTTCTTT

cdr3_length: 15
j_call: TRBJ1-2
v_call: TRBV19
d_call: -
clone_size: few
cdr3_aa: CASSITSGPYYGYTF
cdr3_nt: TGTGCCAGTAGTATAACATCAGGGCCCTACTATGGCTACACCTTC

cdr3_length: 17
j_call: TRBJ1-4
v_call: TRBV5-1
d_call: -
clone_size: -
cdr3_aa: CASSPRLFRGTNEKLFF
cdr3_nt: TGCGCCAGCAGCCCGCGCCTTTTTCGGGGAACTAATGAAAAACTGTTTTTT

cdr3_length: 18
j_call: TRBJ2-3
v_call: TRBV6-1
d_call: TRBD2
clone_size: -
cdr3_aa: CASSEYTSGGGPKDTQYF
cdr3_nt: TGTGCCAGCAGTGAATATACTAGCGGGGGGGGACCCAAAGATACGCAGTATTTT

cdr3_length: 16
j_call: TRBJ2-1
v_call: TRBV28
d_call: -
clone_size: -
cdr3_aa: CASSRMWGAGNNEQFF
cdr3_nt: TGTGCCAGCAGTCGCATGTGGGGGGCCGGAAACAATGAGCAGTTCTTC

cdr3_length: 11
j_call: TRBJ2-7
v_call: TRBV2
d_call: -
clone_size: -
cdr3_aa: CASSEARGEYF
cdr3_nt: TGTGCCAGCAGTGAAGCACGGGGAGAGTACTTC

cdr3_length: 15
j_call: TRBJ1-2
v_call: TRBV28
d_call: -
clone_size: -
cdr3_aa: CASSLRGGRDYGYTF
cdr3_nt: TGTGCCAGCAGCCTCCGGGGGGGTCGTGACTATGGCTACACCTTC

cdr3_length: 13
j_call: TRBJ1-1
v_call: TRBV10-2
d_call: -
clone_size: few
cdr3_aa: CASSETGRTEAFF
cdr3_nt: TGCGCCAGCAGTGAAACGGGGCGTACTGAAGCTTTCTTT

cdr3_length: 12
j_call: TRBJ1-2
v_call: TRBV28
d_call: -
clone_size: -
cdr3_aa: CASSSQPYGYTF
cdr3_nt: TGTGCCAGCAGTTCCCAGCCCTATGGCTACACCTTC

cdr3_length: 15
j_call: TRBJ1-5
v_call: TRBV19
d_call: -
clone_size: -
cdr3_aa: CASSRGLVSNQPQHF
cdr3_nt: TGTGCCAGTAGTAGGGGGCTCGTTAGCAATCAGCCCCAGCATTTT

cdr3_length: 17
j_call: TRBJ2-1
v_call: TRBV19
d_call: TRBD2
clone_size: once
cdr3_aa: CASSIVSGSGSYNEQFF
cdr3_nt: TGTGCCAGTAGTATAGTCAGCGGGAGTGGTTCCTACAATGAGCAGTTCTTC

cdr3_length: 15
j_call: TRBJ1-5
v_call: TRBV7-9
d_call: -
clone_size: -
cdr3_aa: CASSPGGDRNQPQHF
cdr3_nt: TGTGCCAGCAGCCCGGGGGGGGATCGCAATCAGCCCCAGCATTTT

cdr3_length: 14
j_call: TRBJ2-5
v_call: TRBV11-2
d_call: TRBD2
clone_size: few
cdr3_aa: CASRVSRGGETQYF
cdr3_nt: TGTGCCAGCAGGGTCAGCCGGGGGGGAGAGACCCAGTACTTC

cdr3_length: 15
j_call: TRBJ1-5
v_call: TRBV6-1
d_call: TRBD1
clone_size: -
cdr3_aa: CASSRTGVSNQPQHF
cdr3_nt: TGTGCCAGCAGTCGGACAGGGGTGAGCAATCAGCCCCAGCATTTT

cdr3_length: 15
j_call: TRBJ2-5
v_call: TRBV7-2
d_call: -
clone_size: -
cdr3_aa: CASSLALHLQETQYF
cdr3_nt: TGTGCCAGCAGCTTAGCTCTCCACCTTCAAGAGACCCAGTACTTC

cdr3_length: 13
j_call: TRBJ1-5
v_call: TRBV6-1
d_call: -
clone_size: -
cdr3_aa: CASEVGLRQPQHF
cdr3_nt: TGTGCCAGCGAGGTGGGGTTAAGGCAGCCCCAGCATTTT

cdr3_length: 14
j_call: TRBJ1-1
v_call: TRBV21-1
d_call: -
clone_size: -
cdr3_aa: CASSKERGRTEAFF
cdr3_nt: TGTGCCAGCAGCAAAGAAAGGGGCCGGACTGAAGCTTTCTTT

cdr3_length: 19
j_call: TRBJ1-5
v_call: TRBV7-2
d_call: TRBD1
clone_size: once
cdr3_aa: CASSLVASRTGRSNQPQHF
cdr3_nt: TGTGCCAGCAGCTTAGTAGCAAGTCGGACAGGGAGGTCCAATCAGCCCCAGCATTTT

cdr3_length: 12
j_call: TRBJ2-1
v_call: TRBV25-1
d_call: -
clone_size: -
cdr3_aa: CASSVGRNEQFF
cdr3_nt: TGTGCCAGCTCTGTAGGCAGGAATGAGCAGTTCTTC

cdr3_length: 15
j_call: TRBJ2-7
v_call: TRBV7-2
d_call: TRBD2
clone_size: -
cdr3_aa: CASSLYSGGAYEQYF
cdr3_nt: TGTGCCAGCAGCTTATATTCCGGGGGGGCCTACGAGCAGTACTTC

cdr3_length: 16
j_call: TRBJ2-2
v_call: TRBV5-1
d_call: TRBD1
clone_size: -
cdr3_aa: CASSIRQGSSTGELFF
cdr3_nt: TGCGCCAGCAGCATAAGACAGGGATCGAGCACCGGGGAGCTGTTTTTT

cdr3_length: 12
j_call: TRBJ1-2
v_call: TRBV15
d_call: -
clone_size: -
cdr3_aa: CATSRDMYGYTF
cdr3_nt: TGTGCCACCAGCAGAGACATGTATGGCTACACCTTC

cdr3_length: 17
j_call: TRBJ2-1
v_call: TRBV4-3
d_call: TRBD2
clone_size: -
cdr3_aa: CASSQDPLSGRRPRQFF
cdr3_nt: TGCGCCAGCAGCCAGGACCCCCTTAGCGGGAGGCGCCCGAGGCAGTTCTTC

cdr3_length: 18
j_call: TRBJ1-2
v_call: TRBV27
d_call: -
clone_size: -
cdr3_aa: CASSSTPGQIRFNYGYTF
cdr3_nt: TGTGCCAGCAGTTCGACACCGGGCCAAATAAGATTTAACTATGGCTACACCTTC

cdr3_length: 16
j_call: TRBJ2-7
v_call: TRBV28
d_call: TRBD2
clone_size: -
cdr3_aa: CASSPPGLAGRYEQYF
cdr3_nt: TGTGCCAGCAGCCCTCCGGGACTAGCGGGAAGGTACGAGCAGTACTTC

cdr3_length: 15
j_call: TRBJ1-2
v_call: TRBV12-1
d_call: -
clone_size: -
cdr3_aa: CASSCSGTVSRGYTF
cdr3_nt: TGTGCCAGCAGCTGCTCCGGGACAGTGTCCAGAGGCTACACCTTC

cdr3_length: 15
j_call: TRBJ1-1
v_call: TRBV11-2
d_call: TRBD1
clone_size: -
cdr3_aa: CASREFTGVNTEAFF
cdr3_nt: TGTGCCAGCAGGGAATTCACAGGGGTGAACACTGAAGCTTTCTTT

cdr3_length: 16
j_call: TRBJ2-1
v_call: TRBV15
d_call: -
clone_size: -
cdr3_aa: CATSRPGTEPYNEQFF
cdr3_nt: TGTGCCACCAGCAGACCCGGGACGGAGCCTTACAATGAGCAGTTCTTC

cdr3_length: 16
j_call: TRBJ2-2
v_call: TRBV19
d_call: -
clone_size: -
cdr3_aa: CASSISGSGYTGELFF
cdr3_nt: TGTGCCAGTAGTATATCCGGGAGTGGCTACACCGGGGAGCTGTTTTTT

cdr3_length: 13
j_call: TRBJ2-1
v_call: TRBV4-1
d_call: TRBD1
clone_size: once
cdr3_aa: CASRGQGANEQFF
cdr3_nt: TGCGCCAGCCGCGGACAGGGGGCGAATGAGCAGTTCTTC

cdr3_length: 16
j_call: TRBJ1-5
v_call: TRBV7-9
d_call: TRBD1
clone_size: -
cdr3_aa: CASSAGQGAGNQPQHF
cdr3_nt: TGTGCCAGCAGCGCGGGACAGGGTGCGGGCAATCAGCCCCAGCATTTT

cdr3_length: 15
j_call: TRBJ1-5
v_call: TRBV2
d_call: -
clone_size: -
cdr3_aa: CASRAGSGLYQPQHF
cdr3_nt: TGTGCCAGCAGAGCCGGGTCTGGATTATATCAGCCCCAGCATTTT

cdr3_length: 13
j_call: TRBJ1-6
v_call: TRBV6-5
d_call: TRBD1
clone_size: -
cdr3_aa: CASRTGNDSPLHF
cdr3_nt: TGTGCCAGTCGGACAGGGAATGATTCACCCCTCCACTTT

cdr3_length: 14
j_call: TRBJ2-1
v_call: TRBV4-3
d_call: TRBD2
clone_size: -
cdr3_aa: CASSLLAGDNEQFF
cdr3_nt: TGCGCCAGCAGCCTGTTAGCGGGCGACAATGAGCAGTTCTTC

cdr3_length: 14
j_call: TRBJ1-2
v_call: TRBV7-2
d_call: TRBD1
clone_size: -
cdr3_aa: CASSFSQGAAGYTF
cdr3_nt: TGTGCCAGCAGCTTCAGTCAGGGGGCAGCAGGCTACACCTTC

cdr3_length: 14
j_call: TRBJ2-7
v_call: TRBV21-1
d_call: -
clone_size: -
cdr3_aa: CASSHRDKSYEQYF
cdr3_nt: TGTGCCAGCAGCCACCGGGACAAGTCCTACGAGCAGTACTTC

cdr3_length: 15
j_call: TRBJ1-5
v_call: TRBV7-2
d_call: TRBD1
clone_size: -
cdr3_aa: CASSLRTGKDQPQHF
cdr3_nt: TGTGCCAGCAGCTTAAGGACAGGTAAAGACCAGCCCCAGCATTTT

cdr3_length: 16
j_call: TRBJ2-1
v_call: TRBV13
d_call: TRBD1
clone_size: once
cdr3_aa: CASSPTGTESHNEQFF
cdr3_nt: TGTGCCAGCAGCCCAACCGGGACAGAAAGCCACAATGAGCAGTTCTTC

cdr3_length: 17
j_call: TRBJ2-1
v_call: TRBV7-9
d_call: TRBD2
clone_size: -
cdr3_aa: CASSRGGGASGYNEQFF
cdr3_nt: TGTGCCAGCAGCCGCGGCGGGGGGGCTAGCGGATACAATGAGCAGTTCTTC

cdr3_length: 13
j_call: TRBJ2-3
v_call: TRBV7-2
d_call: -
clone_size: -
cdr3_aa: CASSPEHTDTQYF
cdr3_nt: TGTGCCAGCAGCCCAGAACACACAGATACGCAGTATTTT

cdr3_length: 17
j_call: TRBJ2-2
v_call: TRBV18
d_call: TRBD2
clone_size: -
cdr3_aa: CASSPARTSGNTGELFF
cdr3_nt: TGTGCCAGCTCACCCGCCCGGACTAGCGGCAACACCGGGGAGCTGTTTTTT